These 10 T cell receptor beta chains share one sample of origin, sequenced in a study of identical twins. Via MiXCR, TCRdb re-called the 5' RACE reads, giving one row per CDR3 protein. The sample records some 500,000 distinct CDR3 sequences, approximately 15% being singletons. These data are also associated with another study on yellow fever vaccine responses in identical twins.

Sequenced: CD4+ T cells sorted from blood. These receptor sequences come from a young woman in good health.

Ten or more counts support this clonotype. The rearrangement links TRBV7-9 to TRBJ2-2; D remains unclear. V was shortened by 2 bases and J by 6 bases, with 4 bases between the two germline ends. CDR1 and CDR2 from the germline V gene are SEHNR and FQNEAQ (reference sequence). This CDR3 comprises 12 residues. The CDR3 sequence is CASSLLAGELFF. Here the CDR3 DNA reads TGTGCCAGCAGCTTATTAGCCGGGGAGCTGTTTTTT.

This clonotype was seen only a few times. The J gene is TRBJ2-3, the V gene TRBV20-1; the match to TRBD2 covers 11 bases. J lost 2 bases, V lost 3 bases, and 7 bases had no gene match. The CDR3 is 16 residues long. Looked up from germline, CDR1 is DFQATT and CDR2 is SNEGSKA (reference sequence). CDR3 sequence (DNA): TGCAGTGCTAGTACTAGCGGGGGACGATCCACAGATACGCAGTATTTT. Translated, it gives CSASTSGGRSTDTQYF.

This rearrangement joins TRBV3-1 to TRBJ2-2; 11 bases align to TRBD2. The CDR3 extends over 18 amino acids. The germline V gene has CDR1 LGHDT and CDR2 YNNKEL (reference sequence). V was clipped by 3 bases and J by 6 bases; unmatched bases: 12. DNA for the CDR3: TGTGCCAGCAGCCAGGAAATTTTAGCGGGAGGGCTCCCCGGGGAGCTGTTTTTT. Translating it yields CASSQEILAGGLPGELFF.

This clonotype has more than one count but fewer than ten. The chain uses TRBV28 and TRBJ2-1; no firm D call. Deletions cut 5 bases from V and 10 bases from J, with 9 bases between. There are 11 residues in the CDR3. Germline V gene sequence: CDR1 MDHEN, CDR2 SYDVKM. CDR3 amino acids: CASSRELEQFF. The CDR3 nucleotides read TGTGCCAGCAGTCGTGAACTGGAGCAGTTCTTC.

This clonotype has just a few counts. This chain connects TRBV5-1 to TRBJ1-5; tentatively, D is TRBD1 (6 bases). V was clipped by 0 bases and J by 8 bases, with 15 bases between them. The CDR3 is 15 amino acids. Germline CDR1 reads SGHRS; CDR2 reads YFSETQ. The CDR3 here is CASSLEPQGRKPQHF. The DNA for the CDR3 is TGCGCCAGCAGCTTGGAACCACAGGGAAGAAAGCCCCAGCATTTT.

In its sample, this clonotype was seen a few times. The chain has TRBV20-1 and TRBJ2-1, with TRBD2 matching 9 bases. Losses at the gene ends were 0 bases for V and 6 bases for J; bases not matched to a gene: 9. Germline V gene lookup returns CDR1 DFQATT and CDR2 SNEGSKA (reference sequence). CDR3 length: 16 residues. CDR3 DNA: TGCAGTGCTAGAGAGGTTAGAGCGGGAGGCGCCAATGAGCAGTTCTTC. Translating it yields CSAREVRAGGANEQFF.

This clonotype came up many times. The rearrangement uses TRBV6-6 and TRBJ2-7; the D call may be TRBD1 or TRBD2 (5 bases each). V lost 5 bases to trimming and J lost 3 bases, with 5 bases between them. There are 11 residues in the CDR3. The germline gives CDR1 MNHNY, CDR2 SVGAGI (reference sequence). In nucleotides, the CDR3 is TGTGCCAGCAGTGGGGGCTACGAGCAGTACTTC. It codes for CASSGGYEQYF.

The CDR3: CASSQAGSLQGGGRYNEQFF. CDR3 bases: TGCGCCAGCAGCCAAGCAGGAAGTCTCCAGGGCGGGGGCAGATACAATGAGCAGTTCTTC. The rearrangement joins TRBV4-3 to TRBJ2-1; D may be TRBD2 (7 bases). The CDR3 has 20 amino acids. The V and J ends lost 1 base and 4 bases respectively, with 26 bases between them. Per the germline V gene, CDR1 is LGHNA and CDR2 is YSLEER.

The chain couples TRBV4-3 to TRBJ1-1; no clear D. The ends were cut back, 1 base at V and 1 base at J, with 10 bases in the middle. Germline V gene lookup returns CDR1 LGHNA and CDR2 YSLEER. This CDR3 has 15 residues. As DNA, the CDR3 is TGCGCCAGCAGCCAAGGGGCCAGAGGGAACACTGAAGCTTTCTTT. This encodes CASSQGARGNTEAFF.

There are a few counts of this clonotype. The chain uses TRBV6-5 and TRBJ1-4; D is undetermined. CDR1 MNHEY and CDR2 SVGAGI come from the germline V gene. The CDR3 totals 13 residues. The V end was cut by 4 bases, the J end by 4 bases, with 7 bases between. Written as DNA, the CDR3 is TGTGCCAGCAGTTTCCGCCTTAATGAAAAACTGTTTTTT. This encodes CASSFRLNEKLFF.